This T cell receptor beta chain came from a study of early T cells in non-severe SARS-CoV-2 infection. Looking at the study overall: Sequenced bulk RNA came from whole blood that was unsorted, and chains were unpaired.

This clonotype was seen only a few times. Its antigen remains unknown. Individual cDNA molecules received unique molecular identifiers during library preparation. TCRdb called the 5' RACE reads again in MiXCR, with one record for every CDR3 protein. The table shows 55,000 to 75,000 distinct CDR3 sequences, with roughly a tenth occurring only once. The study, taken as a whole, reports: VDJdb-based annotation leaned toward anti-spike CD8 responses and missed private and CD4 specificities.

Per germline, CDR1 SEHNR and CDR2 FQNEAQ (reference sequence). V was pared by 5 bases and J by 2 bases, with 7 bases between. The CDR3 is made up of 14 amino acids. This TCR came from an adult who was a healthcare worker with PCR-confirmed SARS-CoV-2 infection or an uninfected control (not recorded which). The chain carries TRBV7-9 and TRBJ2-6; D call uncertain. The sequenced material came from whole blood. The chain's CDR3 is CASSPAPGANVLTF. The CDR3 region has the DNA TGTGCCAGCAGCCCTGCCCCTGGGGCCAACGTCCTGACTTTC. Combining the CDR3 with reference TRBV7-9 and TRBJ2-6 gives the whole variable domain DTGVSQNPRHKITKRGQNVTFRCDPISEHNRLYWYRQTLGQGPEFLTYFQNEAQLEKSRLLSDRFSAERPKGSFSTLEIQRTEQGDSAMYLCASSPAPGANVLTFGAGSRLTVL.